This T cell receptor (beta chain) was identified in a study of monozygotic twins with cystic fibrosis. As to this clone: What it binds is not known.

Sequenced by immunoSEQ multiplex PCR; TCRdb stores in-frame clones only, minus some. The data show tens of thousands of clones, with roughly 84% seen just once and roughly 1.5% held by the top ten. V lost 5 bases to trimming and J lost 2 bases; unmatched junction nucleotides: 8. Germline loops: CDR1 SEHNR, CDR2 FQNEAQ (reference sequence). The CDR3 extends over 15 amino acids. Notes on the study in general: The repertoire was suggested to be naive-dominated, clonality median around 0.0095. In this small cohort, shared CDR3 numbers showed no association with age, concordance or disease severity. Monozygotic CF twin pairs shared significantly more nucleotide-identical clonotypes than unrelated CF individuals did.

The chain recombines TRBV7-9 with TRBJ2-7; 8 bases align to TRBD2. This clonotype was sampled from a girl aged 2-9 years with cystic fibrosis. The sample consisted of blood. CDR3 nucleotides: TGTGCCAGCAGCCACCCACTAGCGGAGGCCTACGAGCAGTACTTC. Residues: CASSHPLAEAYEQYF. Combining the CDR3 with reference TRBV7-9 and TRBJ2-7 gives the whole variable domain DTGVSQNPRHKITKRGQNVTFRCDPISEHNRLYWYRQTLGQGPEFLTYFQNEAQLEKSRLLSDRFSAERPKGSFSTLEIQRTEQGDSAMYLCASSHPLAEAYEQYFGPGTRLTVT.